The source of this T cell receptor (beta chain) is a study of T-cell reconstitution after alpha-beta-depleted transplantation in children. Unique molecular identifiers were used in preparing the TCRbeta library. TCRdb re-analysed the PCR reads in MiXCR, keeping a single row per CDR3 protein. The sample lists about 410,000 distinct CDR3 sequences; roughly 22% were seen once. This clonotype was seen a handful of times. This CDR3 spans 13 amino acids. Deletions cut 7 bases from V and 7 bases from J, with 17 bases between. In germline, CDR1 is SNHLY, CDR2 FYNNEI. The chain couples TRBV2 to TRBJ2-7, with D possibly TRBD1 on 6 matching bases. This specimen was PBMCs from the stem cell graft donor, taken from the stem cell graft. This TCR was recovered from a human donor who donated a stem cell graft to a child with acute myeloid leukemia. The CDR3: CASTRQAMGEQYF. The CDR3 DNA reads as TGTGCCAGCACCCGACAGGCAATGGGTGAGCAGTACTTC.